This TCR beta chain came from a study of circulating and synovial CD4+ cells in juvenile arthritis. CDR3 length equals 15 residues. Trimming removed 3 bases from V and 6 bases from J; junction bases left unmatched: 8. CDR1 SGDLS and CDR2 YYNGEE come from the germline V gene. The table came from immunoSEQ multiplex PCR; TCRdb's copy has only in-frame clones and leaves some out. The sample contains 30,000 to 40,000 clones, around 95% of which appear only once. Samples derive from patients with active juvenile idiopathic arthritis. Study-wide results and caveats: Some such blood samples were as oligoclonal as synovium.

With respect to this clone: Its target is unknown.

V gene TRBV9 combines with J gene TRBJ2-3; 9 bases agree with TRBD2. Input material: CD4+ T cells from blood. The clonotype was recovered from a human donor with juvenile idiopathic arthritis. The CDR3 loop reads CASSGQAGGWDTQYF. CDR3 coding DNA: TGTGCCAGCAGCGGACAAGCGGGGGGATGGGATACGCAGTATTTT.